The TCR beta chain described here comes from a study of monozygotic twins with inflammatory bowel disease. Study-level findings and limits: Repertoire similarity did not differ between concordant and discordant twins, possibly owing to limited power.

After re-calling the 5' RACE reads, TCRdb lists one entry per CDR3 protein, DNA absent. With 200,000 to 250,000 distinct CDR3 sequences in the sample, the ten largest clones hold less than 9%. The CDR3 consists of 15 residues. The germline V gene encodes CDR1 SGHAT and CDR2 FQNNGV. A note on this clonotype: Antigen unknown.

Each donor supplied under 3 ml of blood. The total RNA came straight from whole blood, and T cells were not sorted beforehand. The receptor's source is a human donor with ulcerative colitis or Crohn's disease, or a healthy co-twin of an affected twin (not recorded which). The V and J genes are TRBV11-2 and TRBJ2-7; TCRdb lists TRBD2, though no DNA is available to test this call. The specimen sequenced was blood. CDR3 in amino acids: CASSPGRTGLGEQYF. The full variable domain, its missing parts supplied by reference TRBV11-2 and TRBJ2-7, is EAGVAQSPRYKIIEKRQSVAFWCNPISGHATLYWYQQILGQGPKLLIQFQNNGVVDDSQLPKDRFSAERLKGVDSTLKIQPAKLEDSAVYLCASSPGRTGLGEQYFGPGTRLTVT.